Listed below are T cell receptor beta chains from one sample, sequenced in a study of monozygotic twins with cystic fibrosis. Repertoires were generated with immunoSEQ multiplex PCR, while TCRdb's copy carries only in-frame clones and drops some. The sample lists roughly 20,000 clones, approximately 96% occurring once. The material sequenced was blood. These receptors were collected from a woman aged 25 to 39 with cystic fibrosis. CDR3s include the opening cysteine and the closing phenylalanine or tryptophan. The D gene is left open where the match is weak. Size values are once, few and many counts, or a class for expanded clones, and some rows have none.

>TRBD2|TRBJ2-7|NA|TRBV7-8
CASSLEAGGRYEQYF
TGTGCCAGCAGCTTAGAGGCGGGGGGACGCTACGAGCAGTACTTC
>NA|TRBJ2-3|NA|TRBV6-6
CASSPREIDTQYF
TGTGCCAGCAGCCCTAGAGAGATAGATACGCAGTATTTT
>TRBD2|TRBJ2-7|NA|TRBV19
CASSVAGGPNEQYF
TGTGCCAGTAGTGTGGCGGGGGGGCCCAACGAGCAGTACTTC
>TRBD1|TRBJ2-3|NA|TRBV4-1
CASSPPGQDPSRGQYF
TGCGCCAGCAGTCCTCCGGGACAGGATCCTTCGAGGGGGCAGTATTTT
>NA|TRBJ1-1|NA|TRBV10-2
CASSDGGNTEAFF
TGCGCCAGCAGTGATGGGGGTAACACTGAAGCTTTCTTT
>TRBD1|TRBJ2-7|NA|TRBV7-9
CASSPGTGLSYEQYF
TGTGCCAGCAGCCCCGGGACAGGGCTTTCCTACGAGCAGTACTTC
>TRBD1|TRBJ1-1|once|TRBV4-3
CASSQGLEDRVSTEAFF
TGCGCCAGCAGCCAAGGTTTGGAGGACAGGGTTTCCACTGAAGCTTTCTTT
>TRBD1|TRBJ2-4|NA|TRBV4-1
CASSQGDRTGRLAKNIQYF
TGCGCCAGCAGCCAAGGAGATAGGACAGGACGATTAGCCAAAAACATTCAGTACTTC
>TRBD1|TRBJ1-2|NA|TRBV10-3
CAISETDRANYGYTF
TGTGCCATCAGTGAGACCGACAGGGCTAACTATGGCTACACCTTC
>NA|TRBJ1-2|NA|TRBV5-1
CASSLGQNYGYTF
TGCGCCAGCAGCTTGGGACAGAACTATGGCTACACCTTC
>TRBD1|TRBJ2-7|NA|TRBV25-1
CASSGHTTGKYYEQYF
TGTGCCAGCAGTGGACATACGACAGGGAAGTACTACGAGCAGTACTTC
>NA|TRBJ2-1|NA|TRBV30
CAWRWPGTANEQFF
TGTGCCTGGCGGTGGCCCGGAACCGCCAATGAGCAGTTCTTC
>NA|TRBJ1-4|once|TRBV6-5
CASKIRGGGEKLFF
TGTGCCAGCAAAATTCGTGGGGGGGGCGAAAAACTGTTTTTT
>NA|TRBJ1-2|NA|TRBV4-3
CASSQDYGLHGYTF
TGCGCCAGCAGCCAAGATTACGGGCTTCATGGCTACACCTTC
>TRBD1|TRBJ1-1|NA|TRBV10-3
CAISPPFHSSGQGVGYTEAFF
TGTGCCATCAGCCCTCCCTTTCATTCGTCGGGACAGGGAGTCGGGTACACTGAAGCTTTCTTT
>NA|TRBJ1-2|NA|TRBV7-2
CASSLVHGNLNYGYTF
TGTGCCAGCAGCTTGGTCCACGGAAACCTCAACTATGGCTACACCTTC
>TRBD1|TRBJ2-3|NA|TRBV4-1
CASSQGTGITDTQYF
TGCGCCAGCAGCCAAGGGACAGGGATCACAGATACGCAGTATTTT
>NA|TRBJ1-1|NA|TRBV19
CASSFGNTEAFF
TGTGCCAGTAGTTTCGGGAACACTGAAGCTTTCTTT
>NA|TRBJ2-1|NA|TRBV13
CASSSRRESIRNEQFF
TGTGCCAGCAGCTCCCGCAGGGAATCAATTAGGAATGAGCAGTTCTTC
>NA|TRBJ1-1|NA|TRBV7-2
CASSLEGTRIAEAFF
TGTGCCAGCAGCTTGGAAGGGACAAGGATCGCTGAAGCTTTCTTT
>NA|TRBJ2-3|NA|TRBV4-3
CASSYVSDTQYF
TGCGCCAGCAGCTATGTATCCGATACGCAGTATTTT
>TRBD1|TRBJ1-2|NA|TRBV5-1
CASSLDYRGYGYTF
TGCGCCAGCAGCTTGGACTACAGGGGTTATGGCTACACCTTC
>NA|TRBJ1-6|NA|TRBV7-2
CASSSSSSYNSPLHF
TGTGCCAGCAGCTCCTCTAGCTCCTATAATTCACCCCTCCACTTT
>TRBD2|TRBJ2-1|NA|TRBV9
CASSVGSSGGYNEQFF
TGTGCCAGCAGCGTAGGATCCAGCGGGGGGTACAATGAGCAGTTCTTC
>NA|TRBJ2-5|NA|TRBV2
CASGFEGGTFQETQYF
TGTGCCAGCGGGTTTGAAGGGGGGACGTTCCAAGAGACCCAGTACTTC
>NA|TRBJ2-1|NA|TRBV5-4
CASSLRERNEQFF
TGTGCCAGCAGCTTGAGGGAGCGCAATGAGCAGTTCTTC
>NA|TRBJ2-5|NA|TRBV29-1
CSVEGGEQQETQYF
TGCAGCGTTGAGGGCGGGGAGCAGCAAGAGACCCAGTACTTC
>TRBD1|TRBJ2-1|NA|TRBV6-1
CASSEWDRGNNEQFF
TGTGCCAGCAGTGAATGGGACAGGGGAAACAATGAGCAGTTCTTC
>TRBD2|TRBJ2-2|NA|TRBV4-3
CASSHRGLAGSMGELFF
TGCGCCAGCAGCCATCGGGGACTAGCGGGGTCAATGGGGGAGCTGTTTTTT
>NA|TRBJ2-3|NA|TRBV30
CAWLVAGPGGTDTQYF
TGTGCCTGGTTAGTAGCGGGCCCAGGGGGCACAGATACGCAGTATTTT
>NA|TRBJ2-3|NA|TRBV5-8
CASSLRGAGTDTQYF
TGTGCCAGCAGCTTGCGGGGGGCCGGCACAGATACGCAGTATTTT
>NA|TRBJ2-7|NA|TRBV7-6
CASSPDLTLYEQYF
TGTGCCAGCAGCCCAGATCTCACCCTCTACGAGCAGTACTTC
>TRBD2|TRBJ2-1|NA|TRBV11-2
CASSLALAEYNEQFF
TGTGCCAGCAGCTTAGCGCTAGCGGAGTACAATGAGCAGTTCTTC
>NA|TRBJ1-1|NA|TRBV6-1
CASRQPAGTEAFF
TGTGCCAGCAGGCAACCGGCCGGGACTGAAGCTTTCTTT
>NA|TRBJ1-1|once|TRBV15
CATSREPSLQGEAFF
TGTGCCACCAGCAGAGAACCCTCGTTACAGGGCGAAGCTTTCTTT
>TRBD1|TRBJ1-6|NA|TRBV5-5
CASSLFSGQGNSPLHF
TGTGCCAGCAGCTTATTTTCGGGACAGGGGAATTCACCCCTCCACTTT
>NA|TRBJ1-2|NA|TRBV12-5
CASGLLGTSQEGHYGYTF
TGTGCTAGTGGTTTGCTTGGTACCTCTCAGGAGGGGCACTATGGCTACACCTTC